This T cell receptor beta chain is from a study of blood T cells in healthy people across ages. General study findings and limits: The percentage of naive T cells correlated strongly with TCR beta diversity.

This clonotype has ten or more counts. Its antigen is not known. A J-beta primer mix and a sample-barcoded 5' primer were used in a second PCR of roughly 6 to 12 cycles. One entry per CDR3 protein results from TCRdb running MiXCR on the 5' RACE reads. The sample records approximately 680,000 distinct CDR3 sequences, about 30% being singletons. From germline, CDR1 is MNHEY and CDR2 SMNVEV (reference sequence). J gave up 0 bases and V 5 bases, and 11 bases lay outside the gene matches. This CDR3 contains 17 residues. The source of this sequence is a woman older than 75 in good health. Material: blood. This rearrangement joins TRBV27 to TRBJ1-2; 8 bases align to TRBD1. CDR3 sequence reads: CASSPRQGAGANYGYTF. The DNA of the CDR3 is TGTGCCAGCAGTCCTCGCCAGGGGGCCGGGGCTAACTATGGCTACACCTTC.